This T cell receptor beta chain was recorded in a study of identical twins. Study results and limitations: Within monozygotic twins, out-of-frame TCR alpha sharing was underestimated by the models.

The ends were cut back, 4 bases at V and 8 bases at J, with 12 bases in the middle. This CDR3 comprises 13 residues. Germline V lookup: CDR1 KGHDR, CDR2 SFDVKD. TCRdb re-called the 5' RACE reads through MiXCR, storing one row per CDR3 protein. This repertoire shows over 500,000 distinct CDR3 sequences, 20% to 25% found once; its top ten account for 0.91%. This clonotype was seen more than once but under ten times. The antigen remains undetermined. Only healthy Caucasians were included as donors. These data also featured in a second study, about T cells expressing NK-cell markers. Per that paper: Source material for TCR beta repertoires consisted of sorted CD3+CD56+NKG2C+, CD3+CD56+NKG2C- and CD3+CD56-NKG2C+ T cells.

Specimen: CD4+ T cells sorted from blood. This TCR was recovered from a woman under 30 in good health. The chain uses TRBV24-1 and TRBJ2-3, with TRBD1 as a possible D gene (5 bases). CDR3 residues: CATSDARVGTQYF. The CDR3 DNA follows: TGTGCCACCAGTGACGCCAGGGTTGGTACGCAGTATTTT.